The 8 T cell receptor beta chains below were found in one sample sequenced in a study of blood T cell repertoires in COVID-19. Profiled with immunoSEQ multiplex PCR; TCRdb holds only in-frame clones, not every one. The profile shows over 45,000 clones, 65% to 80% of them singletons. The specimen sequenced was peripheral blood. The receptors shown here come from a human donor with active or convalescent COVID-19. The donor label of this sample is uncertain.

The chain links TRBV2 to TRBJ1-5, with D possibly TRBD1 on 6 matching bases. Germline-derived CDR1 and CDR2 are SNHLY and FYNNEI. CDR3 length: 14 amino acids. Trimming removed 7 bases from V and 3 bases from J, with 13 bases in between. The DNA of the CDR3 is TGTGCCAGCACTCGGGCAGGGGCCAATCAGCCCCAGCATTTT. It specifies CASTRAGANQPQHF.

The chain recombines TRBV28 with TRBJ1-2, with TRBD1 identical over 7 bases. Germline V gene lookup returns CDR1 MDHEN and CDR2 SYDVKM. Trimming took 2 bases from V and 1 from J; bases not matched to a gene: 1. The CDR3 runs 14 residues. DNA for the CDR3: TGTGCCAGCAGTTTACCAGGGGGTAACTATGGCTACACCTTC. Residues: CASSLPGGNYGYTF.

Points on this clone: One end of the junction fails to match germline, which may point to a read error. The CDR3 is CASSPPAGGNRGF. In DNA, the CDR3 is TGCGCCAGCAGCCCCCCTGCGGGGGGAAACAGGGGTTTT. This chain connects TRBV4-1 to TRBJ1-1; 7 bases align to TRBD1. This CDR3 comprises 13 residues. In germline, CDR1 is MGHRA, CDR2 YSYEKL.

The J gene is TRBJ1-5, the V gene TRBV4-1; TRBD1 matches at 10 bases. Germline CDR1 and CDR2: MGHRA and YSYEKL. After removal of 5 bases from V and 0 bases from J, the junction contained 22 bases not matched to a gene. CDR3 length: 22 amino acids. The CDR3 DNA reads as TGCGCCAGCAGCGACAACTACTATTGGACAGGGGGAGAGCCGCTTAGCAATCAGCCCCAGCATTTT. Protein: CASSDNYYWTGGEPLSNQPQHF.

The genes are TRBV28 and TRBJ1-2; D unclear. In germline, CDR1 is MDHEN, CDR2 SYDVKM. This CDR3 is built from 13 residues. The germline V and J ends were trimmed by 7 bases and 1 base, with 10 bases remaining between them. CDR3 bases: TGTGCCAGCAAGTTGGTCAGTAACTATGGCTACACCTTC. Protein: CASKLVSNYGYTF.

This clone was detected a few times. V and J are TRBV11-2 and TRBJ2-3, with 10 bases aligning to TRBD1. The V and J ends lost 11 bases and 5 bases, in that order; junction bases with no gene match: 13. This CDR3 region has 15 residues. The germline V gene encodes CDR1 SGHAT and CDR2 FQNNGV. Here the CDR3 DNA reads TGTGCCTCCAGGGCAGGGACAGGGGTCGAAGATACGCAGTATTTT. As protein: CASRAGTGVEDTQYF.

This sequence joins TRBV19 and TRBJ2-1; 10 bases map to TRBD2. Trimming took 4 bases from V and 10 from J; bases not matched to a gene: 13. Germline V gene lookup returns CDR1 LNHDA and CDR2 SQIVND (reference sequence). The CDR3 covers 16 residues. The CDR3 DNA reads TGTGCCAGTAGTAAACCGAGCGGGAGGGCCGGTACCGAGCAGTTCTTC. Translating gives CASSKPSGRAGTEQFF.

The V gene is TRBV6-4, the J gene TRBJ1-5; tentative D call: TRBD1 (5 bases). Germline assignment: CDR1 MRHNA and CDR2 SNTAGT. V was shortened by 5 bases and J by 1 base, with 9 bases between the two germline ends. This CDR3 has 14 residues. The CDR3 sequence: CASSKRDSNQPQHF. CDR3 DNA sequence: TGTGCCAGCAGTAAGCGGGACAGCAATCAGCCCCAGCATTTT.